This T cell receptor (beta chain) was sequenced during a study of ipilimumab plus nivolumab after autologous stem cell transplantation (dated by TCRdb to the early 2020s). Turning to the overall study: Trial patients received a median of roughly 5 ipilimumab doses and eight or nine nivolumab doses. Under 40 patients made up the trial's intent-to-treat population. Primary refractory and relapsed disease were included in the DLBCL cohort, with 18-month progression-free survival of around 88% and 27%, respectively. The trial enrolled patients with high-risk diffuse large B cell lymphoma, mature T cell lymphoma, or multiple myeloma undergoing autologous transplant. Points the paper makes about the study in general: The authors stated that profiles of the T cell receptor repertoire, regulatory T cell phenotype and gut microbiota provided a biologic rationale for studying this approach further. Combined checkpoint inhibition as post-transplant consolidation was concluded by the authors to appear tolerable.

A word on this clone: Its antigen is still unknown. The sample holds no much larger clone one base away, and base qualities are not on file.

To prepare the library, the immunoSEQ multiplex PCR assay was applied. The table was pulled from immuneACCESS by TCRdb, which kept in-frame rearrangements only. Such tables lose some clones; where checked, under half of the loss comes from unresolved V genes, and the rest has no known cause. The sample table records 15,000 to 20,000 clones; around 81% of these occur just once. Approximately 7% of the sample lies in the top ten. The CDR3 covers 16 residues, taking in both the cysteine and the phenylalanine. Only the CDR3 DNA is retained, 48 bases long and in frame from the first base. In the germline V gene, CDR1 corresponds to WSHSY and CDR2 to SAAADI. The trim is 5 bases for V and 0 bases for J, with a gap of 17 bases between the germline ends. Ipilimumab was given at 1 mg/kg intravenously on day 1 of selected weeks, and checkpoint therapy started 14 to 28 days after autologous transplant. Nivolumab was administered at 3 mg/kg intravenously on day 1 of weeks 1, 4, 7, 10, and every two weeks through week 26. Combined checkpoint inhibition with ipilimumab and nivolumab as consolidation after autologous stem cell transplantation was tested in a Phase Ib clinical trial.

The chain joins TRBV10-2 to TRBJ2-7, with TRBD1 as a weak D call on 6 bases. The source is a male donor with diffuse large B-cell lymphoma. The material sequenced was PBMCs, taken in a trial of ipilimumab plus nivolumab as post-transplant consolidation. The base sequence is TGCGCCAGCAGTTTGCGGCGGACAGATCCCTCCTACGAGCAGTACTTC. Its coded protein is CASSLRRTDPSYEQYF.